Below, 14 T cell receptor beta chains from the same sample are listed, as sequenced in a study of cytomegalovirus exposure and HLA in healthy donors. Both 60 Vbeta primers and 13 Jbeta primers went into the PCR. Assay: immunoSEQ multiplex PCR; the TCRdb copy retains only in-frame clones and omits some. The repertoire has around 140,000 clones, around 9% of them found once; the top ten carry over 6.5%. The material sequenced was PBMCs. All receptors derive from a woman between 35 and 50 years old in good health and CMV-seropositive.

CDR3: CASSFGQGPGNGYTF. The CDR3 nucleotides are TGTGCCAGCAGTTTTGGGCAGGGGCCCGGGAATGGCTACACCTTC. The genes are TRBV6-6 and TRBJ1-2; D might be TRBD1 (6 bases). Germline V gene data show CDR1 as MNHNY and CDR2 as SVGAGI (reference sequence). With 4 bases removed from V and 6 bases from J, the gap between germline ends came to 18 bases. The CDR3 is 15 amino acids.

The chain links TRBV15 to TRBJ1-4, with 8 bases lining up with TRBD1. Germline V gene sequence: CDR1 LNHNV, CDR2 YYDKDF (reference sequence). This CDR3 contains 15 residues. After removal of 6 bases from V and 7 bases from J, the junction contained 10 bases not matched to a gene. CDR3 in amino acids: CATSPESGGGEKLFF. In nucleotides, the CDR3 is TGTGCCACCAGTCCGGAGTCAGGGGGCGGTGAAAAACTGTTTTTT.

The table lists this clone with a few counts. The chain carries TRBV2 and TRBJ2-5, with 8 bases aligning to TRBD2. The CDR3 is 13 amino acids. Germline trimming cut 6 bases from V and 4 bases from J; bases unmatched to any gene: 4. Germline V CDR1 and CDR2: SNHLY, FYNNEI. CDR3: CASRAGVGETQYF. DNA of the CDR3: TGTGCCAGCAGAGCGGGGGTTGGAGAGACCCAGTACTTC. Full variable domain (remainder filled in from reference TRBV2 and TRBJ2-5): EPEVTQTPSHQVTQMGQEVILRCVPISNHLYFYWYRQILGQKVEFLVSFYNNEISEKSEIFDDQFSVERPDGSNFTLKIRSTKLEDSAMYFCASRAGVGETQYFGPGTRLLVL.

For the CDR3, the DNA is TGTGCCAGCACGCTAGCGGGGCAAGAGACCCAGTACTTC. This encodes CASTLAGQETQYF. The chain carries TRBV11-2 and TRBJ2-5; 9 nucleotides line up with TRBD2. With V trimmed by 7 bases and J by 2 bases, 2 bases remained unmatched. CDR3 length: 13 residues. Per germline, CDR1 SGHAT and CDR2 FQNNGV.

This clone was detected ten times or more. V is TRBV7-6 and J is TRBJ2-3, with 8 positions matching TRBD1. The CDR3 has 14 amino acids. V gave up 5 bases and J gave up 3 bases; unmatched junction bases: 4. CDR1 is SGHVS, CDR2 FNYEAQ, per germline. The DNA of the CDR3 is TGTGCCAGCAGCCTACGGACAGGGACAGATACGCAGTATTTT. Translation: CASSLRTGTDTQYF. The complete variable domain, with remaining parts taken from reference TRBV7-6 and TRBJ2-3, reads GAGVSQSPRYKVTKRGQDVALRCDPISGHVSLYWYRQALGQGPEFLTYFNYEAQQDKSGLPNDRFSAERPEGSISTLTIQRTEQRDSAMYRCASSLRTGTDTQYFGPGTRLTVL.

This clone was seen at least ten times. Other DNA sequences within the sample encode an identical CDR3. The chain is built from TRBV6-1 and TRBJ1-1, with TRBD1 matching 7 bases. J gave up 2 bases and V 6 bases, and 3 bases lay outside the gene matches. Germline V gene lookup returns CDR1 MNHNS and CDR2 SASEGT. The CDR3 length is 13 residues. The CDR3 DNA is TGTGCCAGCAGACCAGGGGGAAACACTGAAGCTTTCTTT. Translated: CASRPGGNTEAFF.

This clone was found a few times. The chain links TRBV7-9 to TRBJ2-1, with no clear D. Trimming shortened V by 5 bases and J by 10 bases, and 9 bases separated the two germline ends. The CDR3 runs to 11 residues. Germline CDR1 SEHNR, CDR2 FQNEAQ (reference sequence). DNA of the CDR3: TGTGCCAGCAGCCCCGACATGGAGCAGTTCTTC. Residues: CASSPDMEQFF.

The sample holds a few counts of this clone. V gene TRBV7-8 combines with J gene TRBJ2-1; 7 bases map to TRBD1. Germline V lookup: CDR1 SGHVS, CDR2 FQNEAQ. V was clipped by 8 bases and J by 7 bases; unmatched bases: 8. This CDR3 is built from 13 residues. CDR3 protein: CASHDRVLNEQFF. The CDR3 DNA reads as TGTGCCAGCCATGACAGGGTTCTAAATGAGCAGTTCTTC.

The chain uses TRBV5-1 and TRBJ1-6, with D unresolved. Trimming left V 4 bases short and J 0 bases short, with 11 bases between. Germline CDR1 and CDR2: SGHRS and YFSETQ. This CDR3 has 16 amino acids. The CDR3 nucleotides read TGCGCCAGCAGCCGGGAGAGTAGCTCCTATAATTCACCCCTCCACTTT. Protein product: CASSRESSSYNSPLHF.

The sample holds a few counts of this clone. This chain connects TRBV2 to TRBJ2-4; D not resolved. Germline loops: CDR1 SNHLY, CDR2 FYNNEI. V lost 0 bases and J 7 bases, leaving 13 bases between the germline ends. CDR3 length: 15 residues. Here the CDR3 DNA reads TGTGCCAGCAGTGAAGCGCTTCCCCCCGGGAACATTCAGTACTTC. Its protein product is CASSEALPPGNIQYF.

The sample holds a few counts of this clone. This sequence joins TRBV6-1 and TRBJ1-6, with no clear D. Trimming took 6 bases from V and 2 from J, leaving 11 bases between them. Germline V gene sequence: CDR1 MNHNS, CDR2 SASEGT. This CDR3 has 15 residues. The CDR3 loop is CASSLEAAYNSPLHF. In nucleotides, the CDR3 is TGTGCCAGCAGCCTCGAAGCGGCCTATAATTCACCCCTCCACTTT.

The V and J genes are TRBV10-1 and TRBJ1-2; 9 nucleotides align to TRBD1. Losses at the gene ends were 2 bases for V and 7 bases for J; bases not matched to a gene: 2. There are 13 residues in the CDR3. Germline assignment: CDR1 WNHNN and CDR2 SYGVQD (reference sequence). The CDR3 DNA reads as TGCGCCAGCAGTGAGAGGGACAGGGTTGGCTACACCTTC. It codes for CASSERDRVGYTF.

The J gene is TRBJ1-2, the V gene TRBV6-5; D might be TRBD1 (5 bases). V was shortened by 5 bases and J by 4 bases, with 14 bases between the two germline ends. CDR1 and CDR2 (germline): MNHEY, SVGAGI. The CDR3 sequence is 14 residues long. CDR3 protein: CASSRLERGYGYTF. CDR3 DNA sequence: TGTGCCAGCAGTCGCCTTGAAAGGGGCTATGGCTACACCTTC.

The chain has TRBV2 and TRBJ2-7; no firm D call. Trimming removed 6 bases at V and 2 bases at J, with 8 bases between. This CDR3 comprises 12 residues. Germline loops: CDR1 SNHLY, CDR2 FYNNEI. This chain's CDR3 is CASSEDAYEQYF. The CDR3 bases are TGTGCCAGCAGCGAGGATGCCTACGAGCAGTACTTC.